This T cell receptor beta chain was sequenced in a study of blood T cell repertoires in COVID-19. On the study more broadly: Donors in the United States, Italy and Spain gave samples during acute or convalescent COVID-19.

Original data processing: Estimated nucleated cell counts came from reference gene primer amplification. The data were produced by immunoSEQ multiplex PCR, yet TCRdb's version contains in-frame clones alone and is incomplete. That table is the source of V, J and clone size, and D and trimming were worked out from the DNA. The table records some 300,000 clones, 85% to 90% of them present only once. CDR1 SEHNR and CDR2 FQNEAQ come from the germline V gene (reference sequence). The CDR3 loop spans 15 amino acids. V shed 1 base, J shed 0 bases, and the junction held 2 bases outside the gene matches. This TCR derives from a woman between 40 and 55 years old with COVID-19, enrolled during active disease. The material sequenced was peripheral blood. The chain couples TRBV7-9 to TRBJ1-2; TRBD1 matches at 7 bases. The CDR3 DNA follows: TGTGCCAGCAGCTTAGGACAGGGAGCTAACTATGGCTACACCTTC. It encodes CASSLGQGANYGYTF.